Each of the 17 T cell receptor beta chains below was sequenced from the same sample in a study of shared clonotypes between healthy human individuals. Here immunoSEQ multiplex PCR was the method, and the copy in TCRdb shows in-frame clones only, minus some. Among about a million clones listed, roughly 72% were seen once. Sequencing input: memory CD4+ T cells sorted from blood. The subset is: CD45RA-negative fraction. The receptors stem from a young man in good health.

This chain connects TRBV18 to TRBJ2-5; perhaps TRBD1 as D (6 bases). The V gene lost 6 bases and the J gene lost 5 bases, with 22 bases spanning the gap. Germline V gene data show CDR1 as KGHSH and CDR2 as LQKENI. The CDR3 totals 16 residues. CDR3 sequence reads: CASSVRRPGAGETQYF. The CDR3 coding sequence is TGTGCCAGCTCCGTAAGGAGGCCAGGGGCCGGGGAGACCCAGTACTTC.

The chain joins TRBV6-5 to TRBJ2-7, with a possible D match to TRBD2 (5 bases). The length of the CDR3 is 14 residues. Germline CDR1 MNHEY, CDR2 SVGAGI. V lost 5 bases and J lost 2, with 13 bases in between. The DNA for the CDR3 is TGTGCCAGCAGTCTAGCACTAGGAGCCTACGAGCAGTACTTC. Translation: CASSLALGAYEQYF.

The V and J genes are TRBV27 and TRBJ2-6; D not resolved. CDR3 length: 18 amino acids. Deletions cut 2 bases from V and 4 bases from J, with 18 bases between. The germline V gene encodes CDR1 MNHEY and CDR2 SMNVEV (reference sequence). The CDR3 DNA reads as TGTGCCAGCAGTTTAAGGTTGGATTCGTTACACGGGGCCAACGTCCTGACTTTC. Translation gives CASSLRLDSLHGANVLTF.

This clone occurred once. Additional DNA sequences in this sample encode the identical CDR3. The V gene is TRBV11-2, the J gene TRBJ1-2; no firm D call. V lost 5 bases, J lost 1 base, and 8 bases lay in between. From germline, CDR1 is SGHAT and CDR2 FQNNGV. The CDR3 is made up of 13 amino acids. The CDR3, as DNA: TGTGCCAGCAGCCCGAGCGGTAACTATGGCTACACCTTC. Residues: CASSPSGNYGYTF.

V usage is TRBV4-3 and J usage is TRBJ2-5, with 7 positions matching TRBD1. The V gene's germline CDR1 is LGHNA and CDR2 YSLEER. The CDR3 consists of 15 residues. V lost 4 bases and J lost 4; bases outside the gene matches: 9. CDR3 region: CASSLGQAEGETQYF. In DNA form, the CDR3 reads TGCGCCAGCAGCCTCGGACAGGCCGAGGGAGAGACCCAGTACTTC.

This rearrangement joins TRBV14 to TRBJ1-5; the D gene is possibly TRBD1 (6 bases). The germline V gene has CDR1 SGHDN and CDR2 FVKESK. V was clipped by 4 bases and J by 4 bases, with 8 bases between them. CDR3 length: 13 amino acids. The chain's CDR3 is CASSLTGNQPQHF. DNA for the CDR3: TGTGCCAGCAGCCTCACAGGGAATCAGCCCCAGCATTTT. The full variable domain, completed using reference TRBV14 and TRBJ1-5, is EAGVTQFPSHSVIEKGQTVTLRCDPISGHDNLYWYRRVMGKEIKFLLHFVKESKQDESGMPNNRFLAERTGGTYSTLKVQPAELEDSGVYFCASSLTGNQPQHFGDGTRLSIL.

This CDR3 is CASSSDLTEAFF. The CDR3 bases are TGTGCCAGCAGCTCGGACCTGACTGAAGCTTTCTTT. The genes are TRBV7-2 and TRBJ1-1; unclear D gene. This CDR3 contains 12 residues. Germline V gene lookup returns CDR1 SGHTA and CDR2 FQGNSA. V was shortened by 4 bases and J by 5 bases, with 8 bases between the two germline ends.

This clone has a handful of counts. The chain combines TRBV7-2 with TRBJ2-3, with 10 bases that match TRBD2. Germline V gene sequence: CDR1 SGHTA, CDR2 FQGNSA. V lost 8 bases, J lost 3 bases, and 8 bases stayed unmatched. CDR3 length equals 15 residues. The CDR3 DNA reads TGTGCCAGCTGCATTAGCGGGGGGCGGACAGATACGCAGTATTTT. Translated: CASCISGGRTDTQYF.

This clone was seen only a few times. A read error may be the cause here, since a much bigger clone is one base away. The genes are TRBV5-6 and TRBJ2-7; TRBD1 matches at 8 bases. This CDR3 spans 14 amino acids. CDR1 is SGHDT and CDR2 is YYEEEE in the germline V gene. V lost 4 bases to trimming and J lost 0 bases; unmatched junction nucleotides: 3. CDR3 bases: TGTGCCAGCAGCCGGACAGGGAGCTCCTACGAGCAGTACTTC. Encoded protein: CASSRTGSSYEQYF.

The V and J genes are TRBV19 and TRBJ1-2; D might be TRBD1 (6 bases). Germline lookup yields CDR1 LNHDA and CDR2 SQIVND (reference sequence). Trimming cost V 3 bases and J 2 bases, with 19 bases left between them. The CDR3 extends over 17 amino acids. The CDR3 coding sequence is TGTGCCAGTAGTATTCCAGGGACAAGGGCTGCGAACTATGGCTACACCTTC. Protein product: CASSIPGTRAANYGYTF.

In DNA form, the CDR3 reads TGTGCCAGCAGCTCGACCTCAGGGCTCCGAGGCTACACCTTC. This translates into CASSSTSGLRGYTF. The chain uses TRBV9 and TRBJ1-2, with D possibly matching TRBD1 (5 bases). This CDR3 region has 14 residues. The germline gives CDR1 SGDLS, CDR2 YYNGEE. Trimming took off 4 bases at V and 8 bases at J, with 18 bases between the two ends.

The rearrangement uses TRBV28 and TRBJ2-6, with 8 bases matching TRBD1. V lost 5 bases and J lost 2; bases outside the gene matches: 8. Germline-derived CDR1 and CDR2 are MDHEN and SYDVKM. There are 17 residues in the CDR3. As DNA, the CDR3 is TGTGCCAGCAGTGGGAGACAGGGGACCCCTGGGGCCAACGTCCTGACTTTC. Translating it yields CASSGRQGTPGANVLTF.

This clone was counted a few times. V gene TRBV18 combines with J gene TRBJ2-3, with no clear D. Germline values: CDR1 KGHSH, CDR2 LQKENI. Between the trimmed V and J ends, which lost 2 bases and 6 bases, there was a span of 3 bases. The CDR3 covers 11 residues. CDR3 bases: TGTGCCAGCTCACCATGGGATACGCAGTATTTT. It translates to CASSPWDTQYF.

V gene TRBV7-2 combines with J gene TRBJ2-1, with 10 positions matching TRBD2. This CDR3 is 15 amino acids long. Germline CDR1 and CDR2: SGHTA and FQGNSA. V shed 5 bases, J shed 4 bases, and the junction held 5 bases outside the gene matches. The CDR3 region is CASSPTSGFYNEQFF. The CDR3 DNA reads TGTGCCAGCAGCCCGACTAGCGGGTTTTACAATGAGCAGTTCTTC.

V is TRBV30 and J is TRBJ2-1, with 16 positions matching TRBD2. Unmatched junction bases numbered 6, after V lost 5 bases and J lost 8 bases. The germline CDR1 and CDR2 sequences are GTSNPN and SVGIG (reference sequence). This CDR3 spans 15 amino acids. As DNA, the CDR3 is TGTGCCTGGTCAAAGGGACTAGCGGGGGGGGATGAGCAGTTCTTC. Protein product: CAWSKGLAGGDEQFF.

The V gene is TRBV10-3, the J gene TRBJ2-3; TRBD2 might be the D (5 bases). The CDR3 has 18 residues. Germline assignment: CDR1 ENHRY and CDR2 SYGVKD. V lost 6 bases, J lost 3 bases, and 25 bases lay in between. CDR3 DNA: TGTGCCATCAGAGGTGGGTTCGACGCTTCGACGGGGACAGATACGCAGTATTTT. This translates into CAIRGGFDASTGTDTQYF.

This rearrangement joins TRBV19 to TRBJ1-2; D remains unclear. V was clipped by 6 bases and J by 2 bases, with 7 bases between them. CDR1 and CDR2 from the germline V gene are LNHDA and SQIVND (reference sequence). The CDR3 consists of 12 residues. CDR3 in amino acids: CASRRENYGYTF. The CDR3, as DNA: TGTGCCAGTAGGAGGGAGAACTATGGCTACACCTTC.